This T cell receptor beta chain was identified in a study of T cells after posttransplantation cyclophosphamide (dated by TCRdb to 2016 to 2018). Broadly, across the study: T cell repertoire reconstitution was tracked by TRB sequencing after myeloablative bone marrow transplantation in which posttransplantation cyclophosphamide was used as GVHD prophylaxis. Antigen receptor sequencing was done on samples from 35 PTCy-treated patients and from 15 to 20 related bone marrow donors of those patients. TRB sequencing was performed on blood from all 35 or so PTCy patients with 1-year posttransplant specimens. Up to about 3 additional blood samples from 2 to 5.2 years after transplant were also TRB-sequenced in 3 patients, as was pretransplant blood from several patients. Because TRA and TRB clonality were tightly correlated in 8 or 9 samples, subsequent TCR analyses were focused on TRB only. Public TRB sequences were compared against a database of over 3,600 sequences linked to responses to pathogens, tumor antigens, self-antigens and alloantigens. General conclusions and limits of the study: The TRB repertoires of T cells infiltrating skin or the GI tract showed only limited overlap with the TRB repertoires found in blood. Across roughly 48 patients, TRB clonality was highly associated with recipient CMV seropositivity and CMV reactivation, and diversity in PTCy patients was similar to diversity in CNI/methotrexate controls. Donor-recipient similarity was low at 1-2 months but increased during the first year, and donor CD8+ memory clones often dominated later blood repertoires.

TRB sequencing used genomic DNA with the immunoSEQ assay at survey resolution or the hsTCRB kit. Regarding the original processing steps: The immunoSEQ software was used for initial read processing, and the LymphoSeq R package was used for repertoire analyses. Clonality was computed as 1 minus normalized Shannon entropy, and a Gini coefficient was also calculated for each TRB dataset. To infer phenotypes in unsorted samples, TRB sequences from sorted subsets of the recipient or donor were mapped onto unsorted samples from the same recipient. TCRdb mirrors the immuneACCESS table, restricted to in-frame sequences. Some clones are absent from its copies; in checked studies, under half trace to an unresolved V gene, and the reason for the others is unknown. V, J and clone size are taken as reported in that table, and D and trimming were inferred from the DNA itself. The sample yields approximately 3,800 clones; 65% to 80% were counted once. The biggest ten clones account for approximately 51% of the sample.

Its CDR3 holds 15 amino acids, cysteine through phenylalanine. CDR3 DNA is the only sequence kept; it has 45 bases, read in frame from the first base. Reading the germline V gene (reference sequence) gives CDR1 MNHEY and CDR2 SMNVEV. V loses 6 bases of germline sequence and J loses 5 bases, and the interval between the two ends is 17 bases. Regarding this clone: Its antigen target is currently unknown. No per-base quality is available; no much larger clone lies one base away.

The control cohort consisted of approximately 10 patients who had myeloablative marrow transplants with methotrexate plus a calcineurin inhibitor and who were sampled 1 year after transplant. Peripheral blood and bone marrow mononuclear cells were isolated by Ficoll-Hypaque density centrifugation and were cryopreserved. The rearranged chain carries TRBV27 and TRBJ2-1; matching of 6 bases hints at TRBD2 as the D gene. This material consisted of PBMCs, taken after allogeneic stem cell transplant with calcineurin inhibitor and methotrexate. This receptor was identified in a female patient aged 50-59 years who received an allogeneic stem cell transplant from an unrelated donor, was CMV-positive, and had acute and chronic GVHD. After a transplant, some T cells may be of graft donor origin. Read as DNA, the sequence is TGTGCCAGCAGGCAACTAGCTGTGGGACACAATGAGCAGTTCTTC. The encoded protein is CASRQLAVGHNEQFF.